A single sample gave rise to the 10 T cell receptor delta chains below, sequenced in a study of Vδ1+ human thymocytes. The antigens for these receptors are not known. RNA was extracted from the cells and then reverse transcribed. The CDR3 regions were amplified by multiplex PCR from V-gene primers to a constant-region primer. TCRdb reanalysed the multiplex PCR reads with CATT. The sample has 50,000 to 75,000 delta-chain clones; over 13% are singletons. Study results and caveats: Highly polyclonal TRG and TRD repertoires with Gaussian CDR3 length distributions appeared in thymus.

The sequencing sample was made of Vdelta1+ gamma-delta thymocytes from the thymus. Subset of the sample: FACS-sorted CD3+ TCRalphabeta- TCRVdelta1+ TCRVdelta2- thymocytes. These receptors originate from a girl under three years old who had congenital heart surgery.

This clone was seen more than once but under ten times. One junction end disagrees with the germline gene, perhaps due to a read error. The genes are TRDV1 and TRDJ1; tentatively, D is TRDD2 (8 bases). CDR1 is TSWWSYY, CDR2 QGS, per germline. CDR3 length: 24 residues. The CDR3 coding sequence is TGTGCTCTTGGGGAAAGAGGTGGTCTTCCTACGTGTAACGGTACTGGGGAGCCCACCGGTAAACTCATCTTT. Amino acids: CALGERGGLPTCNGTGEPTGKLIF.

This clone appeared a few times. V and J are TRDV1 and TRDJ1; weak D call: TRDD3 (5 bases). Trimming took 5 bases from V and 3 from J, leaving 10 bases between them. CDR1 and CDR2 from the germline V gene are TSWWSYY and QGS. The CDR3 loop spans 13 amino acids. CDR3 region: CALGCGIPDKLIF. The CDR3 DNA reads TGTGCTCTTGGGTGCGGGATCCCCGATAAACTCATCTTT.

The chain links TRDV1 to TRDJ1, with D hard to call. V lost 0 bases and J 4 bases, leaving 15 bases between the germline ends. The germline gives CDR1 TSWWSYY, CDR2 QGS. The CDR3 loop spans 16 amino acids. CDR3: CALGELRGTLGDKLIF. CDR3 bases: TGTGCTCTTGGGGAACTAAGAGGTACACTAGGCGATAAACTCATCTTT.

This chain joins TRDV1 and TRDJ1, with 13 bases identical to TRDD3. The V gene end was trimmed by 3 bases and the J gene end by 0 bases; junction bases not matched to a gene: 16. In germline, CDR1 is TSWWSYY, CDR2 QGS. The CDR3 consists of 21 residues. The CDR3 loop reads CALGDLRPGTGGYVYTDKLIF. CDR3 nucleotides: TGTGCTCTTGGGGACCTCCGACCCGGGACTGGGGGATACGTGTACACCGATAAACTCATCTTT.

This clone was seen more than once but under ten times. The genes are TRDV1 and TRDJ1; perhaps TRDD2 as D (9 bases). Germline V gene sequence: CDR1 TSWWSYY, CDR2 QGS. CDR3 size: 26 residues. The V end was cut by 4 bases, the J end by 0 bases, with 45 bases between. CDR3 residues: CALGVLRLPTPIVVGDPLRDTDKLIF. The CDR3 DNA follows: TGTGCTCTTGGGGTCTTACGCCTTCCTACTCCGATAGTGGTGGGGGATCCTCTTAGGGACACCGATAAACTCATCTTT.

This clone was recorded a few times. J is TRDJ1 and V is TRDV1; tentative D call: TRDD2 (5 bases). Per germline, CDR1 TSWWSYY and CDR2 QGS. The CDR3 covers 22 residues. The ends were cut back, 4 bases at V and 0 bases at J, with 33 bases in the middle. CDR3 nucleotide sequence: TGTGCTCTTGGGGTTCGTACCCTACGTAAAGCTTCAAGACCCTGGTACACCGATAAACTCATCTTT. Amino acid sequence: CALGVRTLRKASRPWYTDKLIF.

This chain uses TRDV1 with TRDJ1, with 11 nucleotides matching TRDD3. V dropped 0 bases and J dropped 0; count of bases not matched to a gene: 15. This CDR3 has 21 residues. CDR1 and CDR2 from the germline V gene are TSWWSYY and QGS. CDR3 sequence reads: CALGELSWGIQRGLYTDKLIF. CDR3 nucleotide sequence: TGTGCTCTTGGGGAACTAAGCTGGGGGATACAACGAGGACTGTACACCGATAAACTCATCTTT.

This clone was counted between two and nine times. The chain links TRDV1 to TRDJ1; 9 nucleotides agree with TRDD3. The germline gives CDR1 TSWWSYY, CDR2 QGS. This CDR3 has 19 residues. The V and J ends lost 2 bases and 9 bases, in that order; junction bases with no gene match: 22. This chain's CDR3 is CALGELKGLPSLGDRELIF. DNA for the CDR3: TGTGCTCTTGGGGAATTAAAGGGTCTTCCCTCCTTGGGGGATAGGGAACTCATCTTT.

In this sample, this clone turned up a few times. The V and J genes are TRDV1 and TRDJ1; D not certain. V dropped 3 bases and J dropped 12 bases, with 29 bases sitting between them. CDR3 length: 17 residues. CDR1 and CDR2 (germline): TSWWSYY, QGS. CDR3 protein: CALGDPPFSTISMRIIF. The CDR3 DNA reads TGTGCTCTTGGGGACCCACCTTTTTCAACTATTAGCATGAGAATCATCTTT.

This clone was picked up a small number of times. The chain combines TRDV2 with TRDJ1, with 11 positions matching TRDD3. Looked up from germline, CDR1 is GEAIGNYY and CDR2 is EKD. V was pared by 3 bases and J by 1 base, with 9 bases of the junction left unmatched. The CDR3 covers 17 residues. The CDR3 here is CACDCPWGIRPTDKLIF. In DNA form, the CDR3 reads TGTGCCTGTGACTGTCCTTGGGGGATACGCCCCACCGATAAACTCATCTTT.